This TCR beta chain was identified in a study of CD8+ T cells in alopecia areata. Noted treatment: oral pan-JAK inhibitor, 5-10 mg twice daily. Once RNA had been extracted, it was reverse transcribed into cDNA to act as the sequencing template. Repertoires were generated with immunoSEQ multiplex PCR, while TCRdb's copy carries only in-frame clones and drops some. Of 110,000 to 150,000 clones listed, 50% to 65% are singletons. The CDR3 is 14 residues long. CDR1 and CDR2 from the germline V gene are SGHDT and YYEEEE. Trimming removed 4 bases from V and 2 bases from J, with 13 bases in between. The origin of this receptor is a human donor with alopecia areata. The genes are TRBV5-6 and TRBJ2-7; the D gene could be TRBD1 or TRBD2 (6 bases each). This specimen consisted of CD8+ T cells sorted from blood, obtained at week 4, from a patient treated with tofacitinib. CDR3 in DNA: TGTGCCAGCAGCCCGGGGGCCGCCACCTACGAGCAGTACTTC. Translation: CASSPGAATYEQYF.